This T cell receptor (beta chain) was obtained from a study of blood T cell repertoires in COVID-19. Whole-study context: The samples span acute and convalescent COVID-19 from the United States, Italy and Spain.

Original processing notes: For nucleated cells, counts were estimated from reference gene primer amplification. This table comes from immunoSEQ multiplex PCR, and its TCRdb copy is limited to in-frame clones, with some not included. V and J calls and clone size are given by that table; D and trimming were obtained from the DNA. The sample consists of about 80,000 clones, around four fifths of them appearing once. This receptor was taken from an elderly man with active or convalescent COVID-19. The sample taken for sequencing was peripheral blood.

As DNA, the CDR3 is TGTGCCAGCACCTACGGGACAAAGAACACTGAAGCTTTCTTT. Translated, it gives CASTYGTKNTEAFF. This chain joins TRBV28 and TRBJ1-1; possibly TRBD1 for D (6 bases). The V and J ends lost 7 bases and 1 base respectively, with 13 bases between them. Germline V lookup: CDR1 MDHEN, CDR2 SYDVKM. The CDR3 consists of 14 residues.